Shown below are 9 T cell receptor beta chains from a single sample sequenced in a study of control samples from healthy donors and cancer patients. Sequencing was performed with immunoSEQ multiplex PCR; in TCRdb, only in-frame clones are kept and a portion is missing. The top ten hold roughly 6% of the sample, which has tens of thousands of clones, nearly 90% seen once. Material: blood. These receptors were collected from a middle-aged man in good health.

The chain has TRBV30 and TRBJ2-4, with D perhaps TRBD1 or TRBD2 (5 bases each). The length of the CDR3 is 14 residues. Germline assignment: CDR1 GTSNPN and CDR2 SVGIG (reference sequence). The V gene lost 5 bases and the J gene lost 0 bases, with 11 bases spanning the gap. CDR3: CAWGGRSAKNIQYF. CDR3 sequence (DNA): TGTGCCTGGGGGGGTCGATCAGCCAAAAACATTCAGTACTTC.

This sequence joins TRBV10-3 and TRBJ1-2; D is unresolved. Germline lookup yields CDR1 ENHRY and CDR2 SYGVKD. There are 12 residues in the CDR3. V was clipped by 6 bases and J by 3 bases, with 8 bases between them. CDR3 sequence (DNA): TGTGCCATCAGCCCCGGGGACTATGGCTACACCTTC. Its translation: CAISPGDYGYTF.

The J gene is TRBJ2-7, the V gene TRBV10-3, with TRBD1 matching over 9 bases. Trimming took 4 bases from V and 4 from J; bases not matched to a gene: 2. There are 13 residues in the CDR3. Germline CDR1 and CDR2: ENHRY and SYGVKD. CDR3 sequence reads: CAISADRGYEQYF. DNA of the CDR3: TGTGCCATCAGTGCAGACAGGGGGTACGAGCAGTACTTC.

The V gene is TRBV10-3, the J gene TRBJ2-7; tentatively, D is TRBD1 or TRBD2 (5 bases each). Trimming left V 3 bases short and J 4 bases short, with 16 bases between. This CDR3 comprises 15 residues. Germline CDR1 and CDR2: ENHRY and SYGVKD. The DNA for the CDR3 is TGTGCCATCAGTGACGACCGGGACCGACCTTACGAGCAGTACTTC. It encodes CAISDDRDRPYEQYF.

V gene TRBV7-9 combines with J gene TRBJ2-7; tentatively, D is TRBD1 or TRBD2 (5 bases each). Looked up from germline, CDR1 is SEHNR and CDR2 is FQNEAQ (reference sequence). The V end was cut by 5 bases, the J end by 1 base, with 12 bases between. CDR3 length equals 14 residues. The CDR3 DNA reads TGTGCCAGCAGCCCTCGGGGCTCATCCTACGAGCAGTACTTC. This gives the protein CASSPRGSSYEQYF.

V is TRBV11-2 and J is TRBJ2-5; 15 bases map to TRBD2. V lost 0 bases and J lost 5; bases outside the gene matches: 1. The germline gives CDR1 SGHAT, CDR2 FQNNGV. The length of the CDR3 is 16 residues. CDR3: CASSLEGTSGRETQYF. CDR3 coding DNA: TGTGCCAGCAGCTTAGAGGGGACTAGCGGGAGGGAGACCCAGTACTTC.

The chain has TRBV15 and TRBJ2-5; no firm D call. Trimming removed 0 bases at V and 1 base at J, with 3 bases between. Germline loops: CDR1 LNHNV, CDR2 YYDKDF (reference sequence). The CDR3 has 13 residues. CDR3 protein: CATSRDFQETQYF. Written as DNA, the CDR3 is TGTGCCACCAGCAGAGACTTCCAAGAGACCCAGTACTTC.

The chain combines TRBV3-1 (or the pseudogene TRBV3-2) with TRBJ2-5, with TRBD1 matching over 8 bases. Germline V lookup: CDR1 LGHDT, CDR2 YNNKEL (reference sequence). There are 15 residues in the CDR3. J gave up 1 base and V 1 base, and 2 bases lay outside the gene matches. In nucleotides, the CDR3 is TGTGCCAGCAGCCAAGGTGGGACAGGCCAAGAGACCCAGTACTTC. This encodes CASSQGGTGQETQYF.

This chain uses TRBV5-4 with TRBJ2-1; tentatively, D is TRBD2 (5 bases). This CDR3 has 15 amino acids. Deletions cut 1 base from V and 2 bases from J, with 10 bases between. Per germline, CDR1 SGHNT and CDR2 YYREEE (reference sequence). CDR3 bases: TGTGCCAGCAGCTTGAGGGAGACTCCCTACAATGAGCAGTTCTTC. This gives the protein CASSLRETPYNEQFF.